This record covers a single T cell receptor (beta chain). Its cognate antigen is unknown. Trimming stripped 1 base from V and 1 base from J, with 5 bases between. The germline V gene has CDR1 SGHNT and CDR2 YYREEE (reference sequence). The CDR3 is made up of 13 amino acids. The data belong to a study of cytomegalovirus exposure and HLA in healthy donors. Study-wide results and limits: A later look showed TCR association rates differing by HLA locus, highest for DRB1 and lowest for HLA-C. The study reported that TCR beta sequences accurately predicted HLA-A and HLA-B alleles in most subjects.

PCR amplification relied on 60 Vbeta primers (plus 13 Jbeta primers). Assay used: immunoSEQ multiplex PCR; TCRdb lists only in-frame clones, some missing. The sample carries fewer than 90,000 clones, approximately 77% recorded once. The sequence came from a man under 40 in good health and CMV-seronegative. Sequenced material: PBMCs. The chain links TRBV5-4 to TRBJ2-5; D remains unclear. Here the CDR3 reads CASSLPGQETQYF. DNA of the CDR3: TGTGCCAGCAGCTTGCCAGGCCAAGAGACCCAGTACTTC.